A single T cell receptor (beta chain) is shown here with its context. Which antigen it targets is not known. Within one base of it there is no much larger clone, and no base qualities were kept. This sample was included in a study of cytotoxic CD8 clonotypes in ibrutinib-treated CLL (dated by TCRdb to about 2021). Looking at the study overall: The cohort had 11 relapsed/refractory and under 16 treatment-naive patients; some 17 were IGHV unmutated. Partial responses were observed in 24 patients and complete responses in 2; after a median follow-up of 68 months, remission was maintained in 15 or so patients and progression was observed in approximately twelve. Samples averaged roughly 260,000 productive templates and tens of thousands of productive rearrangements. Samples at response were collected after a median of about 13 months of treatment, with a range of about 6 to 36 months. Of the approximately 86 participants in the trial, roughly 25 had longitudinal samples available. Cryopreserved peripheral blood mononuclear cells were collected before treatment, at response, and at either disease progression or sustained remission. All remission and progressive disease samples were collected while patients were still receiving ibrutinib. Results the study describes overall, beyond this receptor: Public clonotypes were rare and either shrank or stayed stable during treatment, and the rise in clonality at ibrutinib response reflected expansion of private clonotypes. At baseline, clonality was higher than in age-matched healthy donors and showed a strong correlation with circulating CD8+ T-cell counts. Lymph node repertoires were not examined, and the timing of sampling was not matched between patients in sustained remission and those whose disease progressed. Clonality rose at ibrutinib response, remained stable during sustained remission, and dropped back toward baseline at progression.

This specimen's time point label, per the study, means: 12 to 13 months on ibrutinib. Around 1.8 micrograms of genomic DNA were extracted from cryopreserved PBMCs for TCR beta library preparation. Longitudinal blood samples from CLL patients on ibrutinib monotherapy underwent high-throughput TCR beta sequencing. Patients were enrolled in a phase 2 open-label single-center ibrutinib monotherapy trial. Reading from cysteine to phenylalanine, the CDR3 counts 18 amino acids. Here the CDR3 DNA is all that survives: 54 bases in frame from base 1. Each clonotype received, on average, about 9.7x coverage in deep resolution sequencing performed on a MiSeq, where the target depth lay between 1 in 1 million and 1 in 200,000 T cells. The immunoSEQ hsTCRB Kit was used to generate TCR beta libraries. The paper's processing steps were these. ImmunoSEQ Data Assistant and ImmunoSEQ Analyzer were used for data analysis, and V, D and J genes were assigned according to IMGT definitions. Clonality, which ranges from 0 to 1, was calculated by subtracting the normalized Shannon entropy of productive rearrangement frequencies from one. Public clonotype analysis was restricted to overrepresented clonotypes comprising at least 0.05% of each patient's repertoire. Some twelve repertoires from age-matched healthy donors, obtained from immuneACCESS, served as clonality controls. TCRdb carries this immuneACCESS record with in-frame sequences only. Its versions omit some clonotypes, under half of them owing to an unresolved V gene in the studies checked, with the rest unexplained. D and trimming come from the DNA, and the V and J calls and clone size come from that table. The table for this sample lists fewer than 100,000 clones; about 85% of them were counted only once. The ten top clones hold approximately 5% of the sample.

The sequence links TRBV21-1 to TRBJ2-1; TRBD2, the table's D call, lacks a check against the DNA. TRBV21-1 is given as a pseudogene. This receptor was obtained from a human donor with chronic lymphocytic leukemia. The starting material was PBMCs, obtained after 12 months of ibrutinib treatment. CDR3 loop: CASSKRGGLATQFHEQFF. The bases read TGTGCCAGCAGCAAACGTGGGGGACTAGCTACCCAATTCCATGAGCAGTTCTTC.